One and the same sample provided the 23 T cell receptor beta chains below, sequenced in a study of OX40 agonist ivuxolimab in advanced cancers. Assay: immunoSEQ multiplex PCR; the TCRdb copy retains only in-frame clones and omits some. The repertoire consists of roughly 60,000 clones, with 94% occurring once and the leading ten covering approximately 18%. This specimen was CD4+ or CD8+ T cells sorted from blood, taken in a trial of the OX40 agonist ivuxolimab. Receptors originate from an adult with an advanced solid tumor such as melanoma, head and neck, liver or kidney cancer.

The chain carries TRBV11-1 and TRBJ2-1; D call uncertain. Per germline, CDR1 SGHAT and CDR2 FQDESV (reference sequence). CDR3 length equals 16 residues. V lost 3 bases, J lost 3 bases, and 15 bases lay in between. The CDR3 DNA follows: TGTGCCAGCAGCTTTCCCGGCAGCCTGGTCTACAATGAGCAGTTCTTC. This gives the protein CASSFPGSLVYNEQFF.

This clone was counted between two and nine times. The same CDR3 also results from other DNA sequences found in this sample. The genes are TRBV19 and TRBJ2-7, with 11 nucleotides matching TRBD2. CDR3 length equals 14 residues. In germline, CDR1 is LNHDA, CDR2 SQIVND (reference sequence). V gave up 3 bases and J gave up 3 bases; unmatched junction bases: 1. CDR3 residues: CASSMTSGNYEQYF. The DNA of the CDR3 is TGTGCCAGTAGTATGACTAGCGGGAACTACGAGCAGTACTTC.

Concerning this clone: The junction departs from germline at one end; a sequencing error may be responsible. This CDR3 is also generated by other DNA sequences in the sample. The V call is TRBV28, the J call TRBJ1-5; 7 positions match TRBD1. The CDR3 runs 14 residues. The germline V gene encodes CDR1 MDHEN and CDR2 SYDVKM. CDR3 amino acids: CASSSDRDYQPQHF. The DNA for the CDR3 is TGTGCCAGCAGTTCCGACAGGGACTATCAGCCTCAGCATTTT.

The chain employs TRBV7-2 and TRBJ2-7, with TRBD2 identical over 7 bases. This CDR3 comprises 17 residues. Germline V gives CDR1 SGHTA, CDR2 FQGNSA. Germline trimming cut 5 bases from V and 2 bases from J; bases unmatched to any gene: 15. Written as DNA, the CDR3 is TGTGCCAGCAGCGGAGTCACCCCGTCCGGGAGGACCTACGAGCAGTACTTC. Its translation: CASSGVTPSGRTYEQYF.

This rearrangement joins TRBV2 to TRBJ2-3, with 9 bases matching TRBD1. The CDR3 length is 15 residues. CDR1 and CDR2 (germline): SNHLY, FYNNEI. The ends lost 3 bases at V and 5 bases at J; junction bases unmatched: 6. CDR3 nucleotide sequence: TGTGCCAGCAGTGACAACAGGGGGCGGGAAGATACGCAGTATTTT. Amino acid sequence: CASSDNRGREDTQYF.

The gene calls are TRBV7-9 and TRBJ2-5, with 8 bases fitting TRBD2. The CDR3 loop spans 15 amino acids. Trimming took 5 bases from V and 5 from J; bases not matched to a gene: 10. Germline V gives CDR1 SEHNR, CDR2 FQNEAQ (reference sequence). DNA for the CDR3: TGTGCCAGCAGCCGAGTCAGCGGGAGCGTGGAGACCCAGTACTTC. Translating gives CASSRVSGSVETQYF.

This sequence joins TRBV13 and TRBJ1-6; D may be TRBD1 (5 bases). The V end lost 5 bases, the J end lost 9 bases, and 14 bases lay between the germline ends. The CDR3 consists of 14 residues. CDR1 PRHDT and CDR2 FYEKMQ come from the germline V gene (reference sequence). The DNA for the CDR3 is TGTGCCAGCAGCACGGGGCGCGGGAGTTCACCCCTCCACTTT. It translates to CASSTGRGSSPLHF.

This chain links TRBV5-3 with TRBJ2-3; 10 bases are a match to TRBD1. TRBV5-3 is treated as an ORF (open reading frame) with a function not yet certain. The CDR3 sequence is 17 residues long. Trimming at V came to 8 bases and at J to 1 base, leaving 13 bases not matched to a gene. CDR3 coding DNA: TGTGCCAGGGGACCTCAAACCGGGACAGGGGGCACAGATACGCAGTATTTT. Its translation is CARGPQTGTGGTDTQYF.

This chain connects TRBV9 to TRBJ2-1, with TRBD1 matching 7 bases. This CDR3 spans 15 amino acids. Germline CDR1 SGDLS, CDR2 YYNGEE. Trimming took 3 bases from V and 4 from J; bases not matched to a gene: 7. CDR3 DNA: TGTGCCAGCAGCGGACAGGGCGCCGAGTACAATGAGCAGTTCTTC. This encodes CASSGQGAEYNEQFF.

The DNA for the CDR3 is TGTGCCAGCAGCTGGGGGGGCATGGAGGAGCTGTTTTTT. Its protein product is CASSWGGMEELFF. The chain has TRBV7-9 and TRBJ2-2; possible D gene TRBD2, 7 bases. The CDR3 has 13 residues. Per germline, CDR1 SEHNR and CDR2 FQNEAQ (reference sequence). The V end was cut by 4 bases, the J end by 10 bases, with 13 bases between.

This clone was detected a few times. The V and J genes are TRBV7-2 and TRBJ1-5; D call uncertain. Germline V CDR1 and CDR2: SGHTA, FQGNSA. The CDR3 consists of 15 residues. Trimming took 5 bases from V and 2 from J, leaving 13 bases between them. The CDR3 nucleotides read TGTGCCAGCAGCCCCATTACCGCCGGCAATCAGCCCCAGCATTTT. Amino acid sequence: CASSPITAGNQPQHF.

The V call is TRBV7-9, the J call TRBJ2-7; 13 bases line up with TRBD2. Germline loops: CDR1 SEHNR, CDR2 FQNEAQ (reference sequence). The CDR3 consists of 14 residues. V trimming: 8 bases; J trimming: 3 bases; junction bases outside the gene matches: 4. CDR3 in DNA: TGTGCCAGCCTCCGGACTAGCGGGAGCTACGAGCAGTACTTC. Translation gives CASLRTSGSYEQYF. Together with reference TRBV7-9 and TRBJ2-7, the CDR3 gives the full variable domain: DTGVSQNPRHKITKRGQNVTFRCDPISEHNRLYWYRQTLGQGPEFLTYFQNEAQLEKSRLLSDRFSAERPKGSFSTLEIQRTEQGDSAMYLCASLRTSGSYEQYFGPGTRLTVT.

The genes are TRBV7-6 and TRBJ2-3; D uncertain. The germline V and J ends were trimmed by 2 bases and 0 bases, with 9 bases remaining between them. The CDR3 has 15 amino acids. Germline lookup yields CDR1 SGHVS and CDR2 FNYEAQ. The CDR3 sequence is CASSLSSYSTDTQYF. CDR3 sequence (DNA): TGTGCCAGCAGCTTAAGTTCGTATAGCACAGATACGCAGTATTTT.

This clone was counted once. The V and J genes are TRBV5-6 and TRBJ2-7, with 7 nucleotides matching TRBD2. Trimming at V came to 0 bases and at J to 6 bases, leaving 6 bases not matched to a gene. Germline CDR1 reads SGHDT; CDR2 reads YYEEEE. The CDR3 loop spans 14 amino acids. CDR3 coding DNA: TGTGCCAGCAGCTTGGGGACTAGTCTCGCCGAGCAGTACTTC. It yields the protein CASSLGTSLAEQYF.

This chain's CDR3 is CASSSGSTEAFF. Written as DNA, the CDR3 is TGTGCCAGCAGCTCAGGGAGCACTGAAGCTTTCTTT. The chain joins TRBV7-9 to TRBJ1-1; weak D call: TRBD1 (5 bases). Between the trimmed V and J ends, which lost 4 bases and 4 bases, there was a span of 7 bases. The length of the CDR3 is 12 residues. Germline V lookup: CDR1 SEHNR, CDR2 FQNEAQ (reference sequence). Based on the CDR3 plus reference TRBV7-9 and TRBJ1-1, the full variable domain is DTGVSQNPRHKITKRGQNVTFRCDPISEHNRLYWYRQTLGQGPEFLTYFQNEAQLEKSRLLSDRFSAERPKGSFSTLEIQRTEQGDSAMYLCASSSGSTEAFFGQGTRLTVV.

In DNA form, the CDR3 reads TGTGCCACCAGCACGGGACAGTTCCAAGAGACCCAGTACTTC. It specifies CATSTGQFQETQYF. This chain joins TRBV15 and TRBJ2-5, with 7 bases aligning to TRBD1. Germline-derived CDR1 and CDR2 are LNHNV and YYDKDF (reference sequence). The J segment lost 1 base and the V segment lost 4 bases, leaving 3 bases of the junction unmatched. The CDR3 extends over 14 amino acids.

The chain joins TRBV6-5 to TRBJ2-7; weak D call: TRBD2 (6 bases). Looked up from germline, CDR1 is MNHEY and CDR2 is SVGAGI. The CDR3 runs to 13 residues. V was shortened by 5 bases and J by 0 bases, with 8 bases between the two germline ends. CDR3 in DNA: TGTGCCAGCAGTCCGGGACTCTCCTACGAGCAGTACTTC. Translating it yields CASSPGLSYEQYF.

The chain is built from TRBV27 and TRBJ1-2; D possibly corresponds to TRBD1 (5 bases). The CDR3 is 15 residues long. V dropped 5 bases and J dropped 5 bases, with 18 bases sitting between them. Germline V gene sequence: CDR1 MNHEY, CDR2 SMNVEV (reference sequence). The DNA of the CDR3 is TGTGCCAGCAGTCCCAACCCGACGGGACTATATGGCTACACCTTC. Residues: CASSPNPTGLYGYTF.

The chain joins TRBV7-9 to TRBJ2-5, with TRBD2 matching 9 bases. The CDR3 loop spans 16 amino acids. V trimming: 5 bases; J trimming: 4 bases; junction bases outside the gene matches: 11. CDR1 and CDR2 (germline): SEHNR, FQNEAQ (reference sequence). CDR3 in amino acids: CASSPLRGGRLETQYF. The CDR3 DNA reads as TGTGCCAGCAGCCCGCTGCGGGGGGGGCGGTTAGAGACCCAGTACTTC.

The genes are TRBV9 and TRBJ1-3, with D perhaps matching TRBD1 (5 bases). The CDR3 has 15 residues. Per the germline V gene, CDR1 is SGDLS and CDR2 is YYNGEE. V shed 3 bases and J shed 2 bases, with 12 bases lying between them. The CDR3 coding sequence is TGTGCCAGCAGCGGATCGAGGGGAGCTGGAAACACCATATATTTT. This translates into CASSGSRGAGNTIYF.

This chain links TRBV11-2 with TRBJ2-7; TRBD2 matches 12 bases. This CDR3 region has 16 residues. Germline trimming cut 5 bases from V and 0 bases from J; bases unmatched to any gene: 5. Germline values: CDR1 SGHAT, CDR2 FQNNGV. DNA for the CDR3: TGTGCCAGCAGCCCGCAGACTAGCGGGAGCTCCTACGAGCAGTACTTC. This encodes CASSPQTSGSSYEQYF. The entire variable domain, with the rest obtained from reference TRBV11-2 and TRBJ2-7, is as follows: EAGVAQSPRYKIIEKRQSVAFWCNPISGHATLYWYQQILGQGPKLLIQFQNNGVVDDSQLPKDRFSAERLKGVDSTLKIQPAKLEDSAVYLCASSPQTSGSSYEQYFGPGTRLTVT.

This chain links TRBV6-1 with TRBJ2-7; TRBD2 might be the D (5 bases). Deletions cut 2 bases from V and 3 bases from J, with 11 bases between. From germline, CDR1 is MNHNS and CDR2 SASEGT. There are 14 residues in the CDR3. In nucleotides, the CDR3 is TGTGCCAGCAGTGAACGAGGGCCCGGCTACGAGCAGTACTTC. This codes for CASSERGPGYEQYF.

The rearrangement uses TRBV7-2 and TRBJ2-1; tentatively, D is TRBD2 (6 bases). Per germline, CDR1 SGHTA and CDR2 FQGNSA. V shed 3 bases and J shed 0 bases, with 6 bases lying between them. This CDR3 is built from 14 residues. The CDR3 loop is CASSLGGSYNEQFF. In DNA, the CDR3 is TGTGCCAGCAGCTTGGGGGGCTCCTACAATGAGCAGTTCTTC.